This T cell receptor (beta chain) came from a study of human T cells and chemical hapten exposure. Within the library, unique molecular identifiers were attached to each individual cDNA molecule. Authors' methods: The number of TCRs in each sample had a median of about 100,000 and spanned roughly 20,000 to 750,000. TCRdb re-analysed the RACE reads in MiXCR, keeping a single row per CDR3 protein. The V and J calls here are based on TCRdb, not the publication. The sample records approximately 370,000 distinct CDR3 sequences, roughly 6% being singletons. As to time point: pre-sensitization, week 0. Treatment described: therapeutic diphenylcyclopropenone sensitization with weekly scalp DPC. General study findings and limits: Among expanded TCRs, significantly more large CDR3 similarity clusters formed than among controls. Patch test score was positively correlated with the counts of PT1 expanded TCRs.

This clonotype was counted at least ten times. What it binds is not known. The TCR comes from a woman aged 18-29 years with alopecia areata. Some clones in this sample may be carry-over from other donors' samples. The source material was whole blood, sampled in connection with sensitization to the hapten diphenylcyclopropenone (DPC).

For the CDR3, the DNA is TGTGCCAGCAGCCAAAAAATGGAAACAGATACGCAGTATTTT. Translated, it gives CASSQKMETDTQYF. The chain carries TRBV4-2 and TRBJ2-3; no clear D gene. CDR1 and CDR2 (germline): LGHNA, YNFKEQ. The CDR3 is made up of 14 amino acids. V lost 2 bases to trimming and J lost 3 bases, with 9 bases between them.